The 22 T cell receptor beta chains in this list originate from one sample, sequenced in a study of identical twins. TCRdb independently ran MiXCR on the 5' RACE reads; one entry per CDR3 protein. The sample holds roughly 630,000 distinct CDR3 sequences; roughly 6.6% are singletons and the top ten take 1.6%. This sample also appeared in a second study, on yellow fever vaccine responses in identical twins.

Sequencing input: PBMCs. These receptors were collected from a woman under 30 in good health.

V is TRBV12-3 or TRBV12-4 and J is TRBJ1-6, with a possible D match to TRBD1 (6 bases). V was cut by 6 bases and J by 5 bases, with 17 bases left in between. The CDR3 is 16 amino acids. The chain's CDR3 is CASRPAGTLDNSPLHF. DNA of the CDR3: TGTGCCAGCAGACCCGCCGGGACACTGGATAATTCACCCCTCCACTTT.

This chain joins TRBV6-5 and TRBJ2-7; 7 nucleotides agree with TRBD1. J gave up 4 bases and V 2 bases, and 8 bases lay outside the gene matches. CDR1 and CDR2 from the germline V gene are MNHEY and SVGAGI. The CDR3 sequence is 15 residues long. The CDR3 bases are TGTGCCAGCAGTTACAGAGGCAGGGGGACGTACGAGCAGTACTTC. This sequence encodes CASSYRGRGTYEQYF.

The table lists this clonotype with many counts. V gene TRBV7-8 combines with J gene TRBJ2-3; D is perhaps TRBD2 (6 bases). Germline CDR1 is SGHVS and CDR2 is FQNEAQ. There are 15 residues in the CDR3. V gave up 0 bases and J gave up 6 bases, with 13 bases separating them. CDR3: CASSLALLAADTQYF. CDR3 DNA: TGTGCCAGCAGCTTAGCGCTGTTAGCGGCCGATACGCAGTATTTT. Full variable domain (outside the CDR3, taken from reference TRBV7-8 and TRBJ2-3): GAGVSQSPRYKVAKRGQDVALRCDPISGHVSLFWYQQALGQGPEFLTYFQNEAQLDKSGLPSDRFFAERPEGSVSTLKIQRTQQEDSAVYLCASSLALLAADTQYFGPGTRLTVL.

The chain employs TRBV3-1 and TRBJ2-4, with D hard to call. The CDR3 totals 18 residues. Trimming cost V 1 base and J 2 bases, with 18 bases left between them. The germline gives CDR1 LGHDT, CDR2 YNNKEL (reference sequence). As DNA, the CDR3 is TGTGCCAGCAGCCAAGCTCTTACTGGCGGAACTACCAAAAACATTCAGTACTTC. Translating gives CASSQALTGGTTKNIQYF.

The chain has TRBV12-3 or TRBV12-4 and TRBJ2-2, with a weak D call TRBD2 (6 bases). V was shortened by 3 bases and J by 7 bases, with 15 bases between the two germline ends. The length of the CDR3 is 15 residues. The CDR3 sequence is CASSFETRLFGELFF. DNA for the CDR3: TGTGCCAGCAGTTTCGAGACTAGGCTTTTCGGGGAGCTGTTTTTT.

The V and J genes are TRBV12-3 or TRBV12-4 and TRBJ1-6; no clear D. This CDR3 comprises 14 residues. V shed 7 bases and J shed 1 base, with 8 bases lying between them. The CDR3 DNA follows: TGTGCCAGCACGGACCTTTCCTATAATTCACCCCTCCACTTT. Amino acid sequence: CASTDLSYNSPLHF.

This clonotype has ten or more counts. This chain joins TRBV4-1 and TRBJ2-2; D perhaps matches TRBD2 (5 bases). From germline, CDR1 is MGHRA and CDR2 YSYEKL. The CDR3 has 16 amino acids. V was cut by 4 bases and J by 4 bases, with 16 bases left in between. This chain's CDR3 is CASSRGLVQVTGELFF. The CDR3 DNA is TGCGCCAGCAGCCGCGGACTGGTTCAAGTCACCGGGGAGCTGTTTTTT.

This clonotype was detected ten times or more. The chain is built from TRBV12-5 and TRBJ2-3; D not certain. Germline CDR1 reads LGHNT; CDR2 reads FRNRAP. The CDR3 totals 15 residues. V shed 6 bases and J shed 3 bases, with 16 bases lying between them. CDR3 in DNA: TGTGCTAGTGGAAGGGCTCTTTCTCTTACAGATACGCAGTATTTT. Protein sequence: CASGRALSLTDTQYF.

This chain connects TRBV5-1 to TRBJ1-5, with 7 nucleotides matching TRBD1. V shed 0 bases and J 7 bases; nucleotides not matched to a gene: 10. The CDR3 has 16 amino acids. CDR1 SGHRS and CDR2 YFSETQ come from the germline V gene. DNA for the CDR3: TGCGCCAGCAGCTTGGAAGGGGGCGCAGGGGTCCAGCCCCAGCATTTT. This sequence encodes CASSLEGGAGVQPQHF.

The J gene is TRBJ2-3, the V gene TRBV4-1; D call uncertain. Looked up from germline, CDR1 is MGHRA and CDR2 is YSYEKL. The CDR3 covers 16 residues. Trimming removed 2 bases at V and 0 bases at J, with 12 bases between. The DNA of the CDR3 is TGCGCCAGCAGCCAAAGTGCCGTGGGGAGCACAGATACGCAGTATTTT. Its protein product is CASSQSAVGSTDTQYF.

This clonotype turned up a few times. The gene calls are TRBV6-1 and TRBJ2-2; 8 bases fit TRBD2. The CDR3 totals 14 residues. Unmatched junction bases numbered 10, after V lost 9 bases and J lost 7 bases. CDR1 and CDR2 from the germline V gene are MNHNS and SASEGT. DNA for the CDR3: TGTGCCAGTCGAAGCGGGGGAGGGGTCGGGGAGCTGTTTTTT. Translating it yields CASRSGGGVGELFF.

This clonotype showed up many times. The J gene is TRBJ1-6, the V gene TRBV27; D might be TRBD1 (6 bases). V was pared by 3 bases and J by 9 bases, with 12 bases between. CDR1 is MNHEY, CDR2 SMNVEV, per germline (reference sequence). The length of the CDR3 is 14 residues. The CDR3 DNA reads TGTGCCAGCAGTTTCGGGGTACAGGGTTCACCCCTCCACTTT. This sequence encodes CASSFGVQGSPLHF.

This clonotype was seen only a few times. The chain joins TRBV7-9 to TRBJ1-2; 10 bases align to TRBD1. Germline CDR1 reads SEHNR; CDR2 reads FQNEAQ (reference sequence). V was clipped by 5 bases and J by 10 bases; unmatched bases: 13. The CDR3 covers 15 residues. CDR3 DNA sequence: TGTGCCAGCAGCCCCCCCCGACAGGGGGCAGTTTTCTACACCTTC. Translation: CASSPPRQGAVFYTF.

The chain recombines TRBV6-2 or TRBV6-3 with TRBJ2-2; the D is unclear. Germline V gives CDR1 MNHEY, CDR2 SVGEGT. The CDR3 loop spans 14 amino acids. V was shortened by 6 bases and J by 5 bases, with 13 bases between the two germline ends. The CDR3 DNA sequence: TGTGCCAGCAGCCAAGATCCGATTACCGGGGAGCTGTTTTTT. Residues: CASSQDPITGELFF.

The chain uses TRBV28 and TRBJ1-1; D gene unclear. Trimming stripped 8 bases from V and 1 base from J, with 8 bases between. The CDR3 totals 12 residues. Germline V CDR1 and CDR2: MDHEN, SYDVKM. CDR3 sequence reads: CASGRPNTEAFF. DNA of the CDR3: TGTGCCAGCGGGCGCCCGAACACTGAAGCTTTCTTT.

This clonotype was detected ten times or more. The gene calls are TRBV20-1 and TRBJ2-1; 8 bases map to TRBD2. V was clipped by 1 base and J by 6 bases; unmatched bases: 8. The CDR3 is 15 amino acids. Germline CDR1 DFQATT, CDR2 SNEGSKA (reference sequence). This chain's CDR3 is CSARVSGTSRNEQFF. The CDR3 DNA reads TGCAGTGCTAGAGTTTCAGGGACTAGTCGCAATGAGCAGTTCTTC.

This clonotype was observed at least ten times. This chain joins TRBV29-1 and TRBJ1-2; possibly TRBD1 for D (5 bases). Trimming cost V 6 bases and J 0 bases, with 14 bases left between them. Germline values: CDR1 SQVTM, CDR2 ANQGSEA. This CDR3 comprises 14 residues. The CDR3 coding sequence is TGCAGCGTAAGGGACCCCAAGACTAACTATGGCTACACCTTC. Amino acid sequence: CSVRDPKTNYGYTF.

This clonotype came up once. The V call is TRBV20-1, the J call TRBJ2-1, with 10 bases fitting TRBD1. The CDR3 spans 16 residues. The V gene end was trimmed by 2 bases and the J gene end by 5 bases; junction bases not matched to a gene: 9. In germline, CDR1 is DFQATT, CDR2 SNEGSKA (reference sequence). For the CDR3, the DNA is TGCAGTGCTAGATCCCCCCTCGGGACAGGGGACAATGAGCAGTTCTTC. Its translation: CSARSPLGTGDNEQFF.

This clonotype came up a few times. This chain uses TRBV27 with TRBJ2-7; D is perhaps TRBD2 (6 bases). The CDR3 is made up of 14 amino acids. V dropped 8 bases and J dropped 3 bases, with 17 bases sitting between them. Germline V lookup: CDR1 MNHEY, CDR2 SMNVEV (reference sequence). As DNA, the CDR3 is TGTGCCAGCCGGGGGAGTGGCCTACTCTACGAGCAGTACTTC. Translated, it gives CASRGSGLLYEQYF.

Ten or more counts support this clonotype. The V and J genes are TRBV20-1 and TRBJ2-1; D is possibly TRBD1 or TRBD2 (6 bases each). The CDR3 sequence is 15 residues long. The germline CDR1 and CDR2 sequences are DFQATT and SNEGSKA (reference sequence). The ends were cut back, 1 base at V and 8 bases at J, with 18 bases in the middle. As DNA, the CDR3 is TGCAGTGCTAGAGGGGGGGCCGGGACGAAGGATGAGCAGTTCTTC. This codes for CSARGGAGTKDEQFF.

The table lists this clonotype with a few counts. The rearrangement joins TRBV20-1 to TRBJ2-1; weak D call: TRBD1 (6 bases). V lost 8 bases, J lost 2 bases, and 19 bases lay in between. CDR3 length equals 15 residues. The germline V gene encodes CDR1 DFQATT and CDR2 SNEGSKA (reference sequence). In DNA form, the CDR3 reads TGCAGTCCCTCGATACTAGGGGGACCCTACAATGAGCAGTTCTTC. It translates to CSPSILGGPYNEQFF.

The table lists this clonotype with a few counts. The chain couples TRBV7-2 to TRBJ2-3, with 8 bases lining up with TRBD2. J lost 0 bases, V lost 6 bases, and 11 bases had no gene match. Looked up from germline, CDR1 is SGHTA and CDR2 is FQGNSA. The CDR3 spans 17 residues. This chain's CDR3 is CASRIRGLASSTDTQYF. The CDR3 bases are TGTGCCAGCAGAATCCGAGGACTAGCTTCCAGCACAGATACGCAGTATTTT. Together with reference TRBV7-2 and TRBJ2-3, the CDR3 gives the full variable domain: GAGVSQSPSNKVTEKGKDVELRCDPISGHTALYWYRQSLGQGLEFLIYFQGNSAPDKSGLPSDRFSAERTGGSVSTLTIQRTQQEDSAVYLCASRIRGLASSTDTQYFGPGTRLTVL.